This is a list of T cell receptor beta chains from one sample in a study of blood T cell repertoires in COVID-19. Assay used: immunoSEQ multiplex PCR; TCRdb lists only in-frame clones, some missing. The sample consists of some 110,000 clones, 75% to 90% of them appearing once. Sequenced material: peripheral blood. The receptors were sampled from an older man with acute or convalescent COVID-19. The CDR3 runs from the conserved cysteine through the conserved F or W.

>TRBJ1-1|TRBV29-1
CSVETEAFF
>TRBJ1-6|TRBV19
CASSVGSSYNSPLHF
>TRBJ1-1|TRBV4-1
CASSAGTGRTEAFF
>TRBJ2-1|TRBV19
CASTLGLAGSPTSYNEQFF
>TRBJ2-1|TRBV29-1
CSDSGTGSGNEQFF
>TRBJ1-5|TRBV3-1/TRBV3-2
CASSQAGWGNQPQHF
>TRBJ2-3|TRBV7-9
CASSFVAGAPGTDTQYF
>TRBJ2-2|TRBV15
CATSRDPRDRGNTGELFF
>TRBJ2-3|TRBV6-5
CASSYSMRGTDTQYF
>TRBJ1-2|TRBV5-4
CASSSPHWGDRNYGYTF
>TRBJ1-6|TRBV3-1/TRBV3-2
CASSREGSPLHF
>TRBJ2-1|TRBV19
CASSMRLAGAILSYNEQFF
>TRBJ1-2|TRBV6-6
CASSPGGATANYGYTF
>TRBJ2-7|TRBV6-1
CASSEGLAGGYEQYF
>TRBJ1-4|TRBV7-9
CASSSGQGVPNEKLFF
>TRBJ2-7|TRBV15
CATSRRAAPYEQYF
>TRBJ1-2|TRBV18
CASSPGQGVGYTF
>TRBJ1-4|TRBV7-8
CASSGRQGINEKLFF